There are a few counts of the clone carrying this T cell receptor beta chain. The antigen remains unidentified. This entry comes from a study of response to subunit inactivated influenza vaccine. Study results and limitations: Authors suggested few new T cells are recruited by each seasonal influenza vaccination.

The ends were cut back, 0 bases at V and 5 bases at J, with 16 bases in the middle. Per germline, CDR1 DFQATT and CDR2 SNEGSKA (reference sequence). This CDR3 spans 15 amino acids. MiXCR, run by TCRdb on the RT-PCR reads, gives a single entry per CDR3 protein. The repertoire holds around 530,000 distinct CDR3 sequences, with approximately 15% as singletons. The chain recombines TRBV20-1 with TRBJ1-1; maybe TRBD1 (6 bases). The material sequenced was CD4+ T cells sorted from PBMCs, taken approximately 25 months after vaccination. This clonotype was obtained from a man between 50 and 70 years old who received an inactivated influenza vaccine. CDR3 nucleotides: TGCAGTGCTAGAGATAGTAGGGGGAGGAGGACTGAAGCTTTCTTT. Protein: CSARDSRGRRTEAFF.